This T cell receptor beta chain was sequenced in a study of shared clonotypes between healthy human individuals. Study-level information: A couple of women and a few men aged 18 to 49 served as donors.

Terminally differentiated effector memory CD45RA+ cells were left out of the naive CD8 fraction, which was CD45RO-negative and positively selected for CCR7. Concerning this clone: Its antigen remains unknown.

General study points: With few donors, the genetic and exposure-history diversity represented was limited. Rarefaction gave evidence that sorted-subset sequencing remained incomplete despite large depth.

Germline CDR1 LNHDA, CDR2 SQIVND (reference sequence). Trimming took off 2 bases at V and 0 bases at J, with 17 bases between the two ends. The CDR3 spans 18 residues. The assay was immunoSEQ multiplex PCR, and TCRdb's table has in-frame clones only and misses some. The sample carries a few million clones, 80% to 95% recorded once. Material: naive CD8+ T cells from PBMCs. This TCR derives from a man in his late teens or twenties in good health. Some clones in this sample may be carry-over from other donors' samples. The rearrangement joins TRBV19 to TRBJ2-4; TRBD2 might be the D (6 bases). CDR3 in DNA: TGTGCCAGTAGTATACGAGGAGGGCAGGGTCTAGCCAAAAACATTCAGTACTTC. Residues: CASSIRGGQGLAKNIQYF.